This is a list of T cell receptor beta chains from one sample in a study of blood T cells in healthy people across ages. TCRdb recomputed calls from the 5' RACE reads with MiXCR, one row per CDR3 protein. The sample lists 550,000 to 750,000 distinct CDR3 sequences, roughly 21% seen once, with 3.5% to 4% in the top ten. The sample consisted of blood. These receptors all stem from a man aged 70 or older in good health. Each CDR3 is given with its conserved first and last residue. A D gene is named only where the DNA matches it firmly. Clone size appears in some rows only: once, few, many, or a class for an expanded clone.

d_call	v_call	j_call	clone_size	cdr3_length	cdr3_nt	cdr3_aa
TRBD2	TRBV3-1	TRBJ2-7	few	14	TGTGCCAGCAGCCAAGGCGGGAGTCGGTACGAGCAGTACTTC	CASSQGGSRYEQYF
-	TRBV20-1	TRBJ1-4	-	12	TGCAGTTATTCGGGGATCGGTGAAAAACTGTTTTTT	CSYSGIGEKLFF
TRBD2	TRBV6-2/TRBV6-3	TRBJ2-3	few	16	TGTGCCAGCAGTTCCCCTGCTAGCGGGAGGCGAGATACGCAGTATTTT	CASSSPASGRRDTQYF
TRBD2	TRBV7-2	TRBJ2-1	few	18	TGTGCCAGCACGCGACGTCCGACTAGCGGGACCCGAAACAATGAGCAGTTCTTC	CASTRRPTSGTRNNEQFF
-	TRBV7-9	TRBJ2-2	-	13	TGTGCCAGCAGCTCGAGGGGGGCCGGGGAGCTGTTTTTT	CASSSRGAGELFF
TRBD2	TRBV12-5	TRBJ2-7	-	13	TGTGCTAGTGGTTTGGGGACTAGCTGGGAGCAGTACTTC	CASGLGTSWEQYF
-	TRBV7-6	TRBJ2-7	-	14	TGTGCCAGCAGCTTAGTTCCAGGGGAAGGGGAGCAGTACTTC	CASSLVPGEGEQYF
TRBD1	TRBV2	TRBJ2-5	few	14	TGTGCCAGCAGTACCCGTACAGGGGAAGGGACCCAGTACTTC	CASSTRTGEGTQYF
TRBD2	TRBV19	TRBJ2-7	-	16	TGTGCCAGTAGTTCCGGACTAGCGGGGGCAATTTACGAGCAGTACTTC	CASSSGLAGAIYEQYF
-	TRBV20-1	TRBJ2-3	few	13	TGCAGTGCTAGAGACGTTCTCACAGATACGCAGTATTTT	CSARDVLTDTQYF
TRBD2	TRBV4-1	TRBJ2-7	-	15	TGCGCCAGCAGCCTACGGACTAGCGGGGGGCTCGAGCAGTACTTC	CASSLRTSGGLEQYF
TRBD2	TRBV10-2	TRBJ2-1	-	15	TGCGCCAGCAGTGAAGGACTAGCGTCCTACAATGAGCAGTTCTTC	CASSEGLASYNEQFF
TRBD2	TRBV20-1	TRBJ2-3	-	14	TGCAGTGCTAGAGCGACTAGCGGGATGGATACGCAGTGTTTT	CSARATSGMDTQCF
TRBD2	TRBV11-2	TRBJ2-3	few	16	TGTGCCAGCAGCCAGACTAGCGGGGTTAGCACAGATACGCAGTATTTT	CASSQTSGVSTDTQYF
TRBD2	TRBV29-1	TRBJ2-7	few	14	TGCAGCGGCAGTTCGACTAGCGGGATGAACGGGCAGTACTTC	CSGSSTSGMNGQYF
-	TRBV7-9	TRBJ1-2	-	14	TGTGCCAGCAGCCCCTCTGGGGGAATCGATGGCTACACCTTC	CASSPSGGIDGYTF
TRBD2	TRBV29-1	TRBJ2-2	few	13	TGCAGCGTTGGGGCGGGAGTGACCGGGGAGCTGTTTTTT	CSVGAGVTGELFF
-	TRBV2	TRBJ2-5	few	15	TGTGCCAGCACCCCCAACGGAGGGTACCAAGAGACCCAGTACTTC	CASTPNGGYQETQYF
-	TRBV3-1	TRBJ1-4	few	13	TGTGCCAGCAGCCTTCGACAGGTGGAAAAACTGTTTTTT	CASSLRQVEKLFF
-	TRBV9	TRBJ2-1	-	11	TGTGCCAGCAGCGCCGGGCCCGAGCAGTTCTTC	CASSAGPEQFF
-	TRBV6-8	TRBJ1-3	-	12	TGTGCCAGCAGCCCCCATGGAAACACCATATATTTT	CASSPHGNTIYF
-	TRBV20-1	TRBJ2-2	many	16	TGCAGTGCTAGAGATCGTCGGGGAGGTGGCACCGGGGAGCTGTTTTTT	CSARDRRGGGTGELFF
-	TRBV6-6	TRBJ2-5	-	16	TGTGCCAGCAGTTACTCGATAGGGCTAAGCCAAGAGACCCAGTACTTC	CASSYSIGLSQETQYF
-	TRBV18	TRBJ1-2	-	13	TGTGCCAGCTCACCACAGGGTACCTATGGCTACACCTTC	CASSPQGTYGYTF
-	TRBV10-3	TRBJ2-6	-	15	TGTGCCATCAGTGACGTCGGGTCTGGGGCCAACGTCCTGACTTTC	CAISDVGSGANVLTF
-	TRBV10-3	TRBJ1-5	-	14	TGTGCCATCAGTGTGTCAGGGGGCAATCAGCCCCAGCATTTT	CAISVSGGNQPQHF
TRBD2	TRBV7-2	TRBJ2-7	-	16	TGTGCCAGCAGCTTGGGATCGCTAGCGGGCCTTGGCGAGCAGTACTTC	CASSLGSLAGLGEQYF
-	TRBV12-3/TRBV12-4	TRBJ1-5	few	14	TGTGCCAGCAGTAGAACGGACACCAATCAGCCCCAGCATTTT	CASSRTDTNQPQHF
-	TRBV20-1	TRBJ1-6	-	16	TGCAGTGCTAGAGATAGAGGCCAGGGCCATAATTCACCCCTCCACTTT	CSARDRGQGHNSPLHF
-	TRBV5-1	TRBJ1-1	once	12	TGCGCCAGCAGCGAAACCGGGATCGAAGCTTTCTTT	CASSETGIEAFF
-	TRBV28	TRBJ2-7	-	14	TGTGCCAGCACCTCACATGGCGGATCCTACGAGCAGTACTTC	CASTSHGGSYEQYF
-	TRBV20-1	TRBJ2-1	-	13	TGCAGTGCTACCGAGAACAGATACAATGAGCAGTTCTTC	CSATENRYNEQFF
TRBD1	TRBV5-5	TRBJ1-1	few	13	TGTGCCAGCAGCTACGGGACAGCCCTTGAAGCTTTCTTT	CASSYGTALEAFF
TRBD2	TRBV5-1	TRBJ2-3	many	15	TGCGCCAGCAGCTTGGTTAGCGGGAGTACAGATACGCAGTATTTT	CASSLVSGSTDTQYF
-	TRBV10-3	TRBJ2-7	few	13	TGTGCCATCAGCAGGGGCTCATCCTACGAGCAGTACTTC	CAISRGSSYEQYF
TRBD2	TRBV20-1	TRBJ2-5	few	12	TGCAGTGCTAGCGGGACTATCGAGACCCAGTACTTC	CSASGTIETQYF
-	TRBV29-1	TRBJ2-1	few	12	TGCAGCGTTGGACACAAGTCGGGACCTCAGTTCTTC	CSVGHKSGPQFF
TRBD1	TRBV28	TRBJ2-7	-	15	TGTGCCAGCAGTGATAGGGACAGGGCGGGCTACGAGCAGTACTTC	CASSDRDRAGYEQYF
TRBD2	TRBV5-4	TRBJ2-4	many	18	TGTGCCAGCAGCTTGATTTATCCAGAGTCGGCGGGAGGAAACATTCAGTACTTC	CASSLIYPESAGGNIQYF
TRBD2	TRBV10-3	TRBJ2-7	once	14	TGTGCCATCAGGGGAGCGGGAGGCGACTACGAGCAGTACTTC	CAIRGAGGDYEQYF
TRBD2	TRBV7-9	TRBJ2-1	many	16	TGTGCCAGCAGCCTTGGACTAGCGGGAGCTGTCGATGAGCAGTTCTTC	CASSLGLAGAVDEQFF
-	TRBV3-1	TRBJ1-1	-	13	TGTGCCAGCAGCCAAGGGGGATTCTCTGAAGCTTTCTTT	CASSQGGFSEAFF
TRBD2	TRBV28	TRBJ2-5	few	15	TGTGCCAGCAGGGAAGGGACTAGCGGGAAAGGTGAGCAGTACTTC	CASREGTSGKGEQYF
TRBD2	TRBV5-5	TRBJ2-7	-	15	TGTGCCAGCAGCAAACTAGCGGGAGGCACCCACGAGCAGTACTTC	CASSKLAGGTHEQYF
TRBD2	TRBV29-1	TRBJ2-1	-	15	TGCAGCGTGGACACCGCCGGGACTAGCGGGAGTGAGCAGTTCTTC	CSVDTAGTSGSEQFF
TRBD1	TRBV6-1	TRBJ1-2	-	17	TGTGCCAGCAGTGAACCATGGACAGGCAACAAAGACTATGGCTACACCTTC	CASSEPWTGNKDYGYTF
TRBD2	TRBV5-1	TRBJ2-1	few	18	TGCGCCAGCAGCTCCCCGACTAGCGGGGCAAGCTCCTACAATGAGCAGTTCTTC	CASSSPTSGASSYNEQFF